The sequence of this TCR beta chain was determined in a study of T cells in Graves' hyperthyroidism and ophthalmopathy. What was amplified from RNA transcripts were TCR beta CDR3 regions. HTBI primers were used for first-round RT-PCR of the TCR CDR3. TCRdb called the multiplex PCR reads again in MiXCR, with one record for every CDR3 protein. This sample has roughly 380,000 distinct CDR3 sequences, with approximately 15% found just once. At least ten counts were recorded for this clonotype. Germline V lookup: CDR1 SGHKS, CDR2 YYEKEE (reference sequence). This CDR3 has 13 residues. Trimming left V 2 bases short and J 0 bases short, with 5 bases between.

Sequenced input: blood. This chain connects TRBV5-5 to TRBJ1-1; D is ambiguous. This TCR was sampled from a woman aged 55 to 70 with Graves' hyperthyroidism. Written as DNA, the CDR3 is TGTGCCAGCAGCTTCACAATGAACACTGAAGCTTTCTTT. Encoded protein: CASSFTMNTEAFF.